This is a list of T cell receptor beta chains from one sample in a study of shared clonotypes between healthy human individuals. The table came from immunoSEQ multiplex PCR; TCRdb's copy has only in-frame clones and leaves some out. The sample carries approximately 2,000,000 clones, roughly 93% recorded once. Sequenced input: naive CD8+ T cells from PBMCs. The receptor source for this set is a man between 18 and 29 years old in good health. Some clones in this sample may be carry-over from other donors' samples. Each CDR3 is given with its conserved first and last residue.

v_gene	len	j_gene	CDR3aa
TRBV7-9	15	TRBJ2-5	CASSLLAGAQETQYF
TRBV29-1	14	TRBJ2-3	CSVQSGGLTDTQYF
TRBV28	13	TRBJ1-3	CASSGQNGNTIYF
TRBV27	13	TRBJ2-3	CASSFGGLDTQYF
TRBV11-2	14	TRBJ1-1	CASTDTATNTEAFF
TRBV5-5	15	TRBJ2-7	CASSLAVGVAYEQYF
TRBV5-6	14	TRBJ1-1	CASSPYRGNTEAFF
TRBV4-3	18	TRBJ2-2	CASSQELAGVEAAGELFF
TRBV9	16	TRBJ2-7	CASSVGTSGRSDEQYF
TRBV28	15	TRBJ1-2	CASRTPGGQHYGYTF
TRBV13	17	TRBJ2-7	CASSPLQTSGPSYEQYF
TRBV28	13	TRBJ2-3	CASSLRTEDTQYF
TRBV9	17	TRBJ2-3	CASSVGRQGISTDTQYF
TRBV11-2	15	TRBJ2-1	CASRPIAGVYNEQFF
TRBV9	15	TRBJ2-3	CASSVSGASTDTQYF
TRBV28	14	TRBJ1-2	CASSRSFLYYGYTF
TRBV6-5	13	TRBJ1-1	CASRQGAITEAFF
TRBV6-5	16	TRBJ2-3	CASSYGVAGEIDTQYF
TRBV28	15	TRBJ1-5	CASSLWATGEQPQHF
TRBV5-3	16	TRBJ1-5	CARSLGPGDFKGPQHF
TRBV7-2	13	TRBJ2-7	CASSLGRSYEQYF
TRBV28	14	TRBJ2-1	CASSPGTYYNEQFF
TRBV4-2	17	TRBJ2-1	CASSQDELAGGWDEQFF
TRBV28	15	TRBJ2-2	CASSLYRANTGELFF
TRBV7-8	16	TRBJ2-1	CASSSRDGVRWDEQFF
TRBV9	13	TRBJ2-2	CASSVVGTGELFF
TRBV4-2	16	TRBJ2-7	CASSPPFLERAYEQYF
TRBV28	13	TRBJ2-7	CASSLEGAREQYF
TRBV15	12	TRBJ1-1	CATRDWNTEAFF
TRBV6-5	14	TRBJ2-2	CASRARGLPGELFF